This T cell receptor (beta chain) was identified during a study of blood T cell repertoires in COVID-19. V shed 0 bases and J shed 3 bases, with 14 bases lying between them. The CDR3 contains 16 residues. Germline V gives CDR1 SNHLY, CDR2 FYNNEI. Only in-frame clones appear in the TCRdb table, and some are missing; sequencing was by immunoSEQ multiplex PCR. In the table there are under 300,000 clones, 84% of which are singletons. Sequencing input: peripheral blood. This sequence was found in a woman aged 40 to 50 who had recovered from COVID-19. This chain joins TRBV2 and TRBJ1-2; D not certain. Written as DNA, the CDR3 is TGTGCCAGCAGTGAAGCATGGAGGAGCACCTACTATGGCTACACCTTC. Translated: CASSEAWRSTYYGYTF.